This T cell receptor beta chain was captured by sequencing in a study of blood T cell repertoires in COVID-19. Study overall: Acute and convalescent COVID-19 samples came from the United States, Italy and Spain. PBMCs, B-cell-depleted T cells, or T cells were the source of the cDNA or gDNA that made up the material.

Authors' analysis steps: Nucleated cell number was recorded as an estimate derived from reference gene primer amplification. Here immunoSEQ multiplex PCR was the method, and the copy in TCRdb shows in-frame clones only, minus some. The V and J calls and clone size are taken from that table; D and trimming were inferred from the DNA. Here the sample spans 150,000 to 200,000 clones, roughly 90% being singletons. The CDR3 loop spans 15 amino acids. V lost 1 base and J lost 8, with 14 bases in between. The germline V gene encodes CDR1 MGHRA and CDR2 YSYEKL. The sample consisted of peripheral blood. The chain carries TRBV4-1 and TRBJ1-4; D may be TRBD1 (5 bases). The TCR was taken from a man aged 55 to 69 with active or convalescent COVID-19. CDR3 sequence: CASSQVAGWGEKLFF. The CDR3 DNA reads TGCGCCAGCAGCCAAGTAGCGGGATGGGGGGAAAAACTGTTTTTT.